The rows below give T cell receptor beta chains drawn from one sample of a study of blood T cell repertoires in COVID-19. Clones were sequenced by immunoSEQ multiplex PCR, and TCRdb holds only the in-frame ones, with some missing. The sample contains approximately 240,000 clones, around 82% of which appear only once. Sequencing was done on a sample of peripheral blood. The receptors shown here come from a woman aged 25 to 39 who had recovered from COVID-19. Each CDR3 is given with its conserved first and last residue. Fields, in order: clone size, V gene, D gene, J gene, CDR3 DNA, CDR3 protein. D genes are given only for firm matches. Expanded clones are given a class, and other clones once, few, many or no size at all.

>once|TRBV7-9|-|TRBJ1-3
TGTGCCAGCAGCTCCAGGTCCGGATTCGGAAACACCATATATTTT
CASSSRSGFGNTIYF
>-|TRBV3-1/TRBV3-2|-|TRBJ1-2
TGTGCCAGCAGCCACAGGGAGGTCGATGGCTACACCTTC
CASSHREVDGYTF
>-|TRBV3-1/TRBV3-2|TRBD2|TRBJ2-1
TGTGCCAGCAGCCAAGATGAGTCTAGCGGGAGGGACTACAATGAGCAGTTCTTC
CASSQDESSGRDYNEQFF
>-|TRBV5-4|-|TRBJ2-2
TGTGCCAGCAGCTTTGTCGGACATGACGGGGAGCTGTTTTTT
CASSFVGHDGELFF
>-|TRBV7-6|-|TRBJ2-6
TGTGCCAGCAGGGGGTTGAGGGTTGGGGCCAACGTCCTGACTTTC
CASRGLRVGANVLTF
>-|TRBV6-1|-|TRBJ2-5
TGTGCCAGCAGTGAAAGGGGCAGCCAAGAGACCCAGTACTTC
CASSERGSQETQYF
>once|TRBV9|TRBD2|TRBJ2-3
TGTGCCAGCAGCGTAGCTGGGCTAGCGGGTCTCACAGATACGCAGTATTTT
CASSVAGLAGLTDTQYF
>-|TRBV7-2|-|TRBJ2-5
TGTGCCAGCAGCCTGGGACTTTCTGAAGAGACCCAGTACTTC
CASSLGLSEETQYF
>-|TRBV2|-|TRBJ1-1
TGTGCCATAGGGACACTAATGAACACTGAAGCTTTCTTT
CAIGTLMNTEAFF
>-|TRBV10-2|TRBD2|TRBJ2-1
TGCGCCAGCAGGGTCTCTAGCGGATACAATGAGCAGTTCTTC
CASRVSSGYNEQFF
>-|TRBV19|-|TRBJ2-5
TGTGCCAGTAGTGCTTGGACAGTCGGTGAGCAAGAGACCCAGTACTTC
CASSAWTVGEQETQYF
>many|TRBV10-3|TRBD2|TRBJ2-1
TGTGCCATCACTGGCGGGAGCGTCGATGAGCAGTTCTTC
CAITGGSVDEQFF
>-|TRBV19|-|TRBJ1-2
TGTGCCAGTACACCCTTTTTGGTGCAGGGGTATGGCTACACCTTC
CASTPFLVQGYGYTF
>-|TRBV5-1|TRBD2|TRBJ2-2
TGCGCCAGCAGCCTGACTAGCGGGAGTGGCGGGGAGCTGTTTTTT
CASSLTSGSGGELFF
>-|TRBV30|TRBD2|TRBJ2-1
TGTGCCTGGAGTGTAACCAGGACTAGCGGGAGATCGGATGAGCAGTTCTTC
CAWSVTRTSGRSDEQFF
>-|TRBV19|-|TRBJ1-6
TGTGCCAGTAGTGACAGGAGCTCCTATAATTCACCCCTCCACTTT
CASSDRSSYNSPLHF
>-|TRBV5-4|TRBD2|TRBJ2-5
TGTGCCAGCAGCATACCGACTAGCGGGGGGGTAGAGACCCAGTACTTC
CASSIPTSGGVETQYF
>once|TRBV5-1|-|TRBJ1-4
TGCGCCAGCAGCCTGGGACACTCTGAAAAACTGTTTTTT
CASSLGHSEKLFF
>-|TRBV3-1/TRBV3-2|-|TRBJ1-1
TGTGCCAGCAGTCAGCGCACGGGGACTGAAGCTTTCTTT
CASSQRTGTEAFF
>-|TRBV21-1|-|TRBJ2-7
TGTGCCAGCAGCAATATTCCCGGGCGGGGGGGGCACAGGGGCCCCACCTACGAGCAGTACTTC
CASSNIPGRGGHRGPTYEQYF
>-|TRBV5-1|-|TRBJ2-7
TGCGCCAGCAGCTTCCCGGGACAACTAAACTACGAGCAGTACTTC
CASSFPGQLNYEQYF
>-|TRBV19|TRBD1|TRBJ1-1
TGTGCCAGTAGTTCCTCGACAGGGACTGAAGCTTTCTTT
CASSSSTGTEAFF
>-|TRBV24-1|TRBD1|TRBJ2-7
TGTGCCACCAGTGCGCAGGGGGCTCTCTCCTACGAGCAGTACTTC
CATSAQGALSYEQYF
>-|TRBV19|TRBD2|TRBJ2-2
TGTGCCAGTAGTCCATGGACTAGCCTAGCCGGGGAGCTGTTTTTT
CASSPWTSLAGELFF
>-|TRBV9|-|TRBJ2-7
TGTGCCAGCAGCAATGCCGGGGGAGTAAGTTACGAGCAGTACTTC
CASSNAGGVSYEQYF
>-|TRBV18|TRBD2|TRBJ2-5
TGTGCCAGCTCACCACGGATAACCGGGACTAGCGGGAGTTTATACTTC
CASSPRITGTSGSLYF